This T cell receptor beta chain came from a study of blood T cells in healthy people across ages. Study-level points and caveats: Naive and antigen-experienced cells were not separated, limiting conclusive comparison.

About this clonotype: Its antigen is as yet unknown.

Total RNA extracted from each sample amounted to at least 6 micrograms. CDR3 length equals 16 residues. Per the germline V gene, CDR1 is MNHEY and CDR2 is SVGAGI. Trimming cost V 2 bases and J 10 bases, with 20 bases left between them. Sample-barcoded 5' priming and a J-beta primer mix drove a second PCR of roughly 6 to 12 cycles. CDR3-containing paired-end reads numbered at least 2.5 million in each sample. A single record per CDR3 protein comes from TCRdb applying MiXCR to the 5' RACE reads. Of hundreds of thousands of distinct CDR3 sequences in the sample, 40% to 50% were seen once. The sample taken for sequencing was blood. This chain connects TRBV6-5 to TRBJ1-4, with a tentative D call TRBD1 (5 bases). This clonotype was sampled from a man of 80 years or more in good health. This chain's CDR3 is CASSYQGIGTHVKLFF. CDR3 DNA sequence: TGTGCCAGCAGTTACCAGGGCATTGGGACTCACGTAAAACTGTTTTTT.